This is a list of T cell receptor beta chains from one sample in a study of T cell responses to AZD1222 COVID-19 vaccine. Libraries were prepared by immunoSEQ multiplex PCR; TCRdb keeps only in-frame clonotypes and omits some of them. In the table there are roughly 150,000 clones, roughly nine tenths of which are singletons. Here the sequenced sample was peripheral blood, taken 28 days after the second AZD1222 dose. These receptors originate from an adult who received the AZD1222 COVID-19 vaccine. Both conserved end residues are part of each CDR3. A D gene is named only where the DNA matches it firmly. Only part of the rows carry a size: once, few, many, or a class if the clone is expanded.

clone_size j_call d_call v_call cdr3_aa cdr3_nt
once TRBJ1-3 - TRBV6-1 CASSGTGPGTGNTIYF TGTGCCAGCAGTGGAACGGGCCCAGGCACTGGAAACACCATATATTTT
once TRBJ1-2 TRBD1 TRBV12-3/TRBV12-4 CASSSGQGYGYTF TGTGCCAGCAGTTCCGGACAGGGGTATGGCTACACCTTC
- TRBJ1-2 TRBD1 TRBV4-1 CASSLDRGDGYTF TGCGCCAGCAGCCTGGACAGGGGTGATGGCTACACCTTC
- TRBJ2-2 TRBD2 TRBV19 CASRLAGATGELFF TGTGCCAGTAGACTAGCGGGAGCCACCGGGGAGCTGTTTTTT
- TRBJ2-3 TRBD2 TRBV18 CASSRLAGGASISDTQYF TGTGCCAGCTCACGACTAGCGGGAGGTGCCAGCATCTCAGATACGCAGTATTTT
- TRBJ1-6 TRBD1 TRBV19 CASSPTPGQISPLHF TGTGCCAGTAGCCCAACCCCGGGACAGATTTCACCCCTCCACTTT
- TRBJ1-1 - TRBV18 CASSPGVAGDTEAFF TGTGCCAGCTCACCGGGGGTCGCCGGAGACACTGAAGCTTTCTTT
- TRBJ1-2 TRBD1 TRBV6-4 CASSPGTGVLYGYTF TGTGCCAGCAGTCCCGGGACAGGGGTCTTGTATGGCTACACCTTC
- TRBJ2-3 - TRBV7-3 CASSRTGAYLDTQYF TGTGCCAGCAGTAGGACGGGGGCTTATTTGGATACGCAGTATTTT
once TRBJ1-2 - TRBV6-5 CASSSGYYGYTF TGTGCCAGCAGTTCCGGGTACTATGGCTACACCTTC
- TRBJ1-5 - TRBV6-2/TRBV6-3 CASSYSGLQPQHF TGTGCCAGCAGTTACTCGGGCCTTCAGCCCCAGCATTTT
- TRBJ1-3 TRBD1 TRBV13 CASSPPRDRFSGNTIYF TGTGCCAGCAGCCCACCCCGGGACAGATTCTCTGGAAACACCATATATTTT
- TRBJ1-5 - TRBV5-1 CASSFKPGPPFENSNQPQHF TGCGCCAGCAGCTTTAAACCGGGACCGCCCTTCGAGAATAGCAATCAGCCCCAGCATTTT
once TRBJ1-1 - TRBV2 CASSADTEAFF TGTGCCAGCAGTGCAGACACTGAAGCTTTCTTT
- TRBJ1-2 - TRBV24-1 CATNSVGDYGYTF TGTGCCACCAACTCTGTGGGGGACTATGGCTACACCTTC
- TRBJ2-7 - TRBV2 CASHPTGSYEQYF TGTGCCAGCCACCCAACCGGCTCCTACGAGCAGTACTTC
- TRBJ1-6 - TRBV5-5 CASSRVGDRGSSPLHF TGTGCCAGCAGTCGGGTCGGGGATCGTGGTAGTTCACCCCTCCACTTT
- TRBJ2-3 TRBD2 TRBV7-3 CASSLTPLVAGGRADTQYF TGTGCCAGCAGCTTAACACCCCTAGTGGCGGGGGGCAGGGCAGATACGCAGTATTTT
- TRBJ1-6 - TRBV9 CASSPRQGPNSPLHF TGTGCCAGCAGCCCGCGGCAGGGACCTAATTCACCCCTCCACTTT
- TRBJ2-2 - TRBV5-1 CASSFNGGLGELFF TGCGCCAGCAGCTTCAACGGGGGGCTGGGGGAGCTGTTTTTT
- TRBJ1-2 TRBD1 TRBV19 CATEVDRVGGYTF TGTGCCACCGAAGTTGACAGGGTCGGAGGCTACACCTTC
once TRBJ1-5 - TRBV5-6 CASSLAQDKPQHF TGTGCCAGCAGCCTAGCCCAGGACAAGCCCCAGCATTTT
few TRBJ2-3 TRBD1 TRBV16 CASSHPGQATDTQYF TGTGCCAGCAGCCATCCGGGACAGGCCACAGATACGCAGTATTTT
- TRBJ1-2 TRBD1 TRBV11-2 CASSPRTGRDGYTF TGTGCCAGCAGCCCCCGGACAGGGCGGGATGGCTACACCTTC